The entry below describes one T cell receptor beta chain. This clone was counted only a few times. Which antigen it targets is not known. Base qualities are not at hand, and no much larger clone is one base apart. This sample is part of a study of cytomegalovirus exposure and HLA in healthy donors (dated by TCRdb to 2016 to 2017). A note on the overall study: An earlier analysis of 587 of the donors reported about 250 Gb of sequence data and some 120 million unique TCR beta sequences from about 179 million T cells. A later analysis re-analyzed previously published TCR beta repertoires from 666 donors and added high-resolution HLA genotyping to study TCR occurrence patterns. HLA typing covered class I and class II loci at four-digit resolution. The study aimed to test whether cataloging public T cell receptors could reveal signatures of past pathogen exposure. The number of typed donors differed by locus: roughly 629-640 for A, B, C, DRB1 and DQB1; approximately 520 for DQA1; some 610 for DPA1; and roughly 490 for DPB1. Donor age, sex, ethnicity and CMV serostatus were collected together with the repertoire data. An earlier analysis of 587 of the donors used high-throughput TCR beta sequencing to judge whether each TCR beta V gene segment behaved as functional or pseudogenic. The T cell repertoires of around 670 subjects were profiled by immunosequencing and related to cytomegalovirus serostatus. Rather than using new phenotypic data, the later analysis identified candidate immune exposures from TCR beta sequences and from how often those sequences occurred across donors. To predict cytomegalovirus infection status, the study combined high-throughput TCR immunosequencing, statistical association of individual TCRs with disease status, and machine learning. On average, about 240,000 unique TCR beta nucleotide sequences were sequenced per donor among 398 genotyped donors of the cohort, with about 17% of those sequences being non-productive. Besides the first cohort of roughly 700 subjects, a separate validation cohort made up of 95 to 150 different subjects was used. Of the 350 to 450 genotyped donors, 65% to 90% were placed in the genetic ancestry cluster associated with self-reported Caucasian donors. Every discovery cohort repertoire had been produced on one sequencing platform. A later genetic analysis used genome-wide SNP genotypes for 398 of the 666 donors, treating that subset as a discovery cohort. An early release that covered about 600 HLA-typed donors contained 250 to 350 gigabases of sequencing data and 65 million to 100 million unique TCR sequences. Because of strong linkage in the cohort, roughly five DR-DQ haplotypes were treated as single units for association and clustering. On the study overall, not on this receptor specifically: Strong co-occurrence of HLA alleles, especially DR and DQ, made assigning TCR associations to individual alleles difficult. Because HLA typing was missing for some donors at each locus, association tests included only the typed subset. Most TCR sequences were seen in very few donors, while some public TCRs were found in many individuals. A later analysis found that TCR association rates varied across HLA loci, with DRB1 alleles showing the most associated TCRs and HLA-C alleles the fewest. Compared with equally common non-associated chains, HLA-associated TCR beta chains in a later analysis were more clonally expanded and had lower generation probabilities. Linkage disequilibrium might explain the correlated functional status among segregating V segments, but an unknown experimental factor could not be excluded. The classifier was reported to diagnose cytomegalovirus status with high specificity and sensitivity in both the original cohort and the validation cohort. According to a later analysis, most CMV-associated TCR beta chains appeared to be HLA-restricted, and the HLA associations seemed to be driven largely by CMV exposure. At a false discovery rate of 0.05, a later analysis linked 16,951 TCR beta sequences to specific HLA alleles. Broadly in line with IMGT annotations, most TCR beta V segments showed up in productive rearrangements about 90% or about 30% of the time in an earlier analysis of approximately 600 of the donors. Only TCR beta chains were sequenced in this cohort, and the absence of alpha or paired-chain data limited detectable features. A further reported finding was that TCR beta sequences accurately predicted the HLA-A and HLA-B alleles for most subjects in the first cohort. Three of the identified cytomegalovirus-associated TCR beta chains were confirmed in vitro to be specific for cytomegalovirus antigens. A cluster of highly shared sequence variants was judged likely to represent a technical artifact of the sequencing pipeline. According to the authors, the approach could potentially be generalized to other disease states and immunological phenotypes. According to a later analysis, parvovirus B19, influenza, CMV and Epstein-Barr virus appeared linked to several top co-occurrence clusters. V-gene and J-gene trimming of TCR beta chains was associated with a missense DCLRE1C variant in a later genetic analysis, and the association was replicated in an independent cohort. About 15 rarely observed V segments, including chromosome 9 orphons, were excluded from the earlier analysis of several hundred of the donors because counts were too low. For the cohort, immune exposure information was limited to CMV serostatus. The study gave a list of around 170 TCR beta chains associated with cytomegalovirus. Presence/absence analyses assumed roughly uniform sequencing depth across donors, an assumption that may not hold. According to a later genetic analysis, donors in an Asian-associated ancestry cluster had fewer N-insertions in productive TCRs than the approximately 700-donor mean.

Library creation used the immunoSEQ multiplex PCR assay. A mixture of 60 forward primers for TCR Vbeta segments and 13 reverse primers for TCR Jbeta segments was used in the multiplex PCR. The CDR3 region of rearranged TCR beta genes was amplified from genomic DNA with a multiplex PCR assay. Amplified TCR beta libraries were sequenced as 87-base-pair reads on the Illumina HiSeq System. The study's processing was this. Across the 500 to 700 repertoires, a later analysis counted roughly 77 million unique TCR beta chains, 8.5 million to 12 million of which were shared by at least two donors. Raw reads were error-corrected and collapsed into unique sequences with a nearest-neighbor algorithm that merged closely related sequences to remove PCR and sequencing errors. V, D and J gene segments were assigned by aligning CDR3 sequences to IMGT reference sequences. For a sequence to be retained, a match of at least six nucleotides to both a V gene segment and a J gene segment was required. A rearrangement counted as productive if the CDR3 had no stop codons and remained in frame with V and J, and every other rearrangement counted as non-productive. Following IMGT convention, CDR3 was defined as the stretch from the second conserved V-encoded cysteine to the conserved J-encoded phenylalanine. In an earlier analysis of around 540 of the donors, sequences lacking an unambiguous match to a single V gene segment were excluded. An earlier analysis of under 750 of the donors called V segments functional above 56.7% productive rearrangements and segregating when the between-donor standard deviation exceeded 5%. A statistical classification framework was built to diagnose cytomegalovirus status from the catalog of TCR beta chain sequences. A later analysis assigned V and J genes by comparing TCR nucleotide sequences with IMGT/GENE-DB human TR gene sequences. In a later analysis, CDR3 sequences and most-parsimonious VDJ recombination scenarios were assigned using the TCRdist pipeline. In a later analysis, each TCR beta chain was defined by its CDR3 amino acid sequence together with its V-gene family, and reads lacking a unique V-gene family were excluded. In a later analysis, 500 to 650 highly shared, low-generation-probability nucleotide sequences were removed to address suspected cross-contamination and a sequencing artifact. In a later analysis, a clonal expansion index for each public chain was calculated from normalized within-repertoire ranks of inferred template counts. In a later analysis, generation probabilities were computed using a VDJ recombination model fitted to out-of-frame rearrangements, and the results were checked against IGoR. In a later analysis, hypergeometric tests were used to score TCR-TCR, TCR-HLA and TCR-CMV co-occurrence, with a repertoire-size bias correction applied to TCR pairs. False discovery rates were estimated in a later analysis by permuting HLA or CMV assignments 20 times. In a later analysis, co-occurring TCRs were grouped with DBSCAN, and TCRdist sequence similarity was added when clustering was performed within HLA-allele-positive subsets. Co-occurrence clustering excluded repertoires with fewer than 30,000 or more than 120,000 public chains, plus five with anomalous nucleotide sharing. This immuneACCESS table, as held by TCRdb, lists in-frame sequences with V and J called but not all clones. Of the missing ones, under half trace to an unresolved V gene in checked studies; the others have no known cause. That table furnishes V, J and clone size, whereas the DNA furnished D and trimming. The sample table holds more than 60,000 clones, of which around four fifths were seen once. Approximately 4.8% of the sample is taken by the ten largest.

The cohort consisted of 650 to 700 healthy bone marrow donors. Cohort members were all nominally healthy when sampled, although unrecorded immune exposures were likely present. The donor tested CMV seropositive, placing the donor among the roughly 270 seropositive members of the cohort. Each donor provided a peripheral blood sample, and peripheral blood mononuclear cells were used for TCR beta sequencing. The Qiagen DNeasy Blood Extraction Kit was used to extract genomic DNA from the blood cell samples. The sequence derives from a male donor in good health and CMV-seropositive. The sample taken for sequencing was PBMCs.

The encoded CDR3 is CATSRDGTGQAFF. The sequence in DNA is TGTGCCACCAGCAGAGATGGGACAGGGCAAGCTTTCTTT. Here the chain combines TRBV15 and TRBJ1-1; 9 central bases correspond to TRBD1. Measured from the cysteine to the phenylalanine, the CDR3 is 13 residues long. Of all the DNA, just the CDR3 is kept, 39 bases in frame from base 1. The junction shows trimming of 0 bases on V and 9 bases on J, and the gene matches do not reach 2 bases of it. The germline V gene (reference sequence) gives CDR1 as LNHNV and CDR2 as YYDKDF.